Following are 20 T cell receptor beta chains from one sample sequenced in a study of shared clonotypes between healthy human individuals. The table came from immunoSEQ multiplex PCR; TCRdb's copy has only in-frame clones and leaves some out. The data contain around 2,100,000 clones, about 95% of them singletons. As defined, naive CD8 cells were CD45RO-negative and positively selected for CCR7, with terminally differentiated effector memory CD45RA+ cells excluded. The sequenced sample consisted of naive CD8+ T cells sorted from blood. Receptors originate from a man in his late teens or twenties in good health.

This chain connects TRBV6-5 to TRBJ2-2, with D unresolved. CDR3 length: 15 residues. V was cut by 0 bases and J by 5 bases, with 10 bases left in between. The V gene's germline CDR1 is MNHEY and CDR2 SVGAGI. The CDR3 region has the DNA TGTGCCAGCAGTTACTCGACCTTGGGGACCGGGGAGCTGTTTTTT. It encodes CASSYSTLGTGELFF.

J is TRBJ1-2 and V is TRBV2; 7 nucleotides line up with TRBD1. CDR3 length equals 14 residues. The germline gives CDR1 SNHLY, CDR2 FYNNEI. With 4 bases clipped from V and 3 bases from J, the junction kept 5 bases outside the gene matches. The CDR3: CASSVNRGDYGYTF. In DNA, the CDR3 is TGTGCCAGCAGTGTTAACAGGGGAGACTATGGCTACACCTTC.

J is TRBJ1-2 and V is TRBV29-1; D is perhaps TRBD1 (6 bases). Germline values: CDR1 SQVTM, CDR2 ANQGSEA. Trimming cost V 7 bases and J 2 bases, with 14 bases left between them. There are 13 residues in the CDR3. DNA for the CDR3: TGCAGCGCAGAGGGGGGCTGGAACTATGGCTACACCTTC. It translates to CSAEGGWNYGYTF. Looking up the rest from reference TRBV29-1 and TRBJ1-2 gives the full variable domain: SAVISQKPSRDICQRGTSLTIQCQVDSQVTMMFWYRQQPGQSLTLIATANQGSEATYESGFVIDKFPISRPNLTFSTLTVSNMSPEDSSIYLCSAEGGWNYGYTFGSGTRLTVV.

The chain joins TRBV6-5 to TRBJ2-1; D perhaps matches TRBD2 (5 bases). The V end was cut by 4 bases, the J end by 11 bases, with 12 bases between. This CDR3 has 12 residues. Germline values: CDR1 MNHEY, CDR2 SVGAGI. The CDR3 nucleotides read TGTGCCAGCAGTTCCAGGACTGGGCAGCAGTTCTTC. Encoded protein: CASSSRTGQQFF.

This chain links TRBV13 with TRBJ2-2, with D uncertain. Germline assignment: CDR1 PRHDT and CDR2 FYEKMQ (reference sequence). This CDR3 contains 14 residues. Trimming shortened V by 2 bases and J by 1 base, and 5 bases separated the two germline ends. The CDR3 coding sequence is TGTGCCAGCAGCTTAATCGGGAACACCGGGGAGCTGTTTTTT. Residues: CASSLIGNTGELFF.

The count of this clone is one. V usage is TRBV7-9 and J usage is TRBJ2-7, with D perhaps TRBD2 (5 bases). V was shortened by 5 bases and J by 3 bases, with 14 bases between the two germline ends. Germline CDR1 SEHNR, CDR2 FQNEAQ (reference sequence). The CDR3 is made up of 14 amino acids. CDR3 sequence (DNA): TGTGCCAGCAGCCATGGGCGGGCAGACTACGAGCAGTACTTC. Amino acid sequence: CASSHGRADYEQYF.

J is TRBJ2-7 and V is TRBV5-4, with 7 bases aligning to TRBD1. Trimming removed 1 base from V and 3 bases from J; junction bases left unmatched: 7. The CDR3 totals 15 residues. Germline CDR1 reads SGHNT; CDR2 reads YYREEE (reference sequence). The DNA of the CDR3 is TGTGCCAGCAGCTTGCCTTCCGCAGGGGGCTACGAGCAGTACTTC. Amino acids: CASSLPSAGGYEQYF. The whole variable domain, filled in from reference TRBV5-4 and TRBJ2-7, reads ETGVTQSPTHLIKTRGQQVTLRCSSQSGHNTVSWYQQALGQGPQFIFQYYREEENGRGNFPPRFSGLQFPNYSSELNVNALELDDSALYLCASSLPSAGGYEQYFGPGTRLTVT.

For the CDR3, the DNA is TGTGCCTGTGGGACTAACTCCTACGAGCAGTACTTC. Encoded protein: CACGTNSYEQYF. The chain is built from TRBV30 and TRBJ2-7; 7 bases agree with TRBD2. The CDR3 has 12 residues. The germline CDR1 and CDR2 sequences are GTSNPN and SVGIG (reference sequence). V lost 6 bases to trimming and J lost 0 bases; unmatched junction nucleotides: 2. Full variable domain (missing parts from reference TRBV30 and TRBJ2-7): SQTIHQWPATLVQPVGSPLSLECTVEGTSNPNLYWYRQAAGRGLQLLFYSVGIGQISSEVPQNLSASRPQDRQFILSSKKLLLSDSGFYLCACGTNSYEQYFGPGTRLTVT.

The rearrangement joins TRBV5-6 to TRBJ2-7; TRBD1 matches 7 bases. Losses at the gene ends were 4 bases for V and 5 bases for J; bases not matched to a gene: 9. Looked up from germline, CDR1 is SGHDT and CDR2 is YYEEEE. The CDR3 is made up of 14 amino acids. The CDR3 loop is CASSPGDRVHEQYF. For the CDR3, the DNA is TGTGCCAGCAGCCCCGGAGACAGGGTACACGAGCAGTACTTC.

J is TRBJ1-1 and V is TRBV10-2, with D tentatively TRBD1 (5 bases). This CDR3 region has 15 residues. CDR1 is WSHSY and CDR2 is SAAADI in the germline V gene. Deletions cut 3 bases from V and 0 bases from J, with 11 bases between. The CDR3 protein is CASSDLGVMNTEAFF. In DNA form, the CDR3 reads TGCGCCAGCAGTGACCTGGGGGTCATGAACACTGAAGCTTTCTTT.

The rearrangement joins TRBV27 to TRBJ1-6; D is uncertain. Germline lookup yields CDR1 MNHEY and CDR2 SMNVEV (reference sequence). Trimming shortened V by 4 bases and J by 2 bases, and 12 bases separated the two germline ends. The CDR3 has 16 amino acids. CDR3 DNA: TGTGCCAGCAGTTATGAAGGGAATCCCTATAATTCACCCCTCCACTTT. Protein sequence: CASSYEGNPYNSPLHF.

The DNA of the CDR3 is TGTGCCAGCAGCTTGTATCAGACTGAAGCTTTCTTT. Its protein is CASSLYQTEAFF. V is TRBV5-5 and J is TRBJ1-1; D unclear. V lost 1 base and J 5 bases, leaving 6 bases between the germline ends. The length of the CDR3 is 12 residues. Germline V lookup: CDR1 SGHKS, CDR2 YYEKEE (reference sequence).

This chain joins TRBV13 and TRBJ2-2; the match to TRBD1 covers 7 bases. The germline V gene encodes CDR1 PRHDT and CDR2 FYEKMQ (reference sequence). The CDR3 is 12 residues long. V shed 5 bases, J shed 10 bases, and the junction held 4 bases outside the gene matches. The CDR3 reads CASSGQVQELFF. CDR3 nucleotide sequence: TGTGCCAGCAGCGGACAGGTGCAGGAGCTGTTTTTT.

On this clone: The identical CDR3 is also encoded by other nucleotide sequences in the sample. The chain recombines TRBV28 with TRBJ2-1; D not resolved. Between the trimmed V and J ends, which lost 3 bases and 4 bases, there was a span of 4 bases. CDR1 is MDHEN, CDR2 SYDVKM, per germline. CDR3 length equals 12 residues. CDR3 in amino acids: CASSLGYNEQFF. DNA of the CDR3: TGTGCCAGCAGTTTGGGGTACAATGAGCAGTTCTTC.

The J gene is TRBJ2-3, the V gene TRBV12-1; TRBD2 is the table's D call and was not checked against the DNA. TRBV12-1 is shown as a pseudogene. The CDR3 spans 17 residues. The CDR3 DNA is TGTGCCAGCAGCTCCCCCCCTAGCGGCCAAAGCACAGATACGCAGTATTTT. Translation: CASSSPPSGQSTDTQYF.

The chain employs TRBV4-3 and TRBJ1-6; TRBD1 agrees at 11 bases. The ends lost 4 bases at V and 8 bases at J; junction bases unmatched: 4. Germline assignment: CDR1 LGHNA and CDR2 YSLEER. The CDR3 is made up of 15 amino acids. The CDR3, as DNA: TGCGCCAGCAGCCTCCGGACAGGGGGCGATTCACCCCTCCACTTT. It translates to CASSLRTGGDSPLHF.

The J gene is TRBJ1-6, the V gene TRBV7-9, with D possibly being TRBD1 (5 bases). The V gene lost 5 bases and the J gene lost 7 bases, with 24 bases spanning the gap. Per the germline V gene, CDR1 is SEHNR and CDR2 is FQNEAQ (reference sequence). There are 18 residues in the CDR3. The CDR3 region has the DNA TGTGCCAGCAGCCCCGGGAGATTTGGGGAATGGACAAATTCACCCCTCCACTTT. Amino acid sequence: CASSPGRFGEWTNSPLHF.

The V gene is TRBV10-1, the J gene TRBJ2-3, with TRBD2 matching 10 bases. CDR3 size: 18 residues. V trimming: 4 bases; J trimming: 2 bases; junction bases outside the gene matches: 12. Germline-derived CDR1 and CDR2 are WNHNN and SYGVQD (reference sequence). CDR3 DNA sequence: TGCGCCAGCAGTGGTACAAGCGGGAGGGAGAAACCCACAGATACGCAGTATTTT. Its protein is CASSGTSGREKPTDTQYF.

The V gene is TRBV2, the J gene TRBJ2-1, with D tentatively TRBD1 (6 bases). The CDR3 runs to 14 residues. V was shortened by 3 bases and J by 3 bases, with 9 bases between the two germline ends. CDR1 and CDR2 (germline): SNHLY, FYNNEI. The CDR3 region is CASSEGADYNEQFF. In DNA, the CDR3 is TGTGCCAGCAGTGAGGGGGCGGACTACAATGAGCAGTTCTTC.

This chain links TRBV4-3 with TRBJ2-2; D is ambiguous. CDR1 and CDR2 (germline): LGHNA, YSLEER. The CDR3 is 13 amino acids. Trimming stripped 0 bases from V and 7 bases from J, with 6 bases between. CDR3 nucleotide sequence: TGCGCCAGCAGCCAAGACTTTGGCGGGGAGCTGTTTTTT. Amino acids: CASSQDFGGELFF.